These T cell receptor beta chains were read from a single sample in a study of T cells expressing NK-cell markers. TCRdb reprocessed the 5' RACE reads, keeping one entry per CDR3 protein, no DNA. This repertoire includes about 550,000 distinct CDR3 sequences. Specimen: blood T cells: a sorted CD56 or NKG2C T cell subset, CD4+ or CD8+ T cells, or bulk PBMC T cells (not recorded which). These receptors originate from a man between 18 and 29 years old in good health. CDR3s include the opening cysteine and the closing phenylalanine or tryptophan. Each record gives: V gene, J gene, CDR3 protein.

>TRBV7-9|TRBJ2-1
CASSLLSGREQFF
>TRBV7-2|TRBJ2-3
CAAGSADTQYF
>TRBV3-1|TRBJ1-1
CASSLRDRRTEAFF
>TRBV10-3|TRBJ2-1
CAISTGLAGQYNEQFF
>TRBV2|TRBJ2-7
CASRGTRLKFYEQYF
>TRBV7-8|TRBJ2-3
CASSLPQTTDTQYF
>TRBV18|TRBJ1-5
CASSPDRGTGNQPQHF
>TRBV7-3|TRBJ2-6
CASRTGANVLTF
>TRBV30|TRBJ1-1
CAWSESYGEAFF
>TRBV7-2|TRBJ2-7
CASSLRGSGMGEQYF
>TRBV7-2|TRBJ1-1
CASSPEMTGEAFF
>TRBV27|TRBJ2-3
CASSSSLTDTQYF
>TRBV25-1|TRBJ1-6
CASSDFSGQGAHNSPLHF
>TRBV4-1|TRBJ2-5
CASSDSNAGPGGTQYF
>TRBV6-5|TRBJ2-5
CASSYRTSGSYETQYF
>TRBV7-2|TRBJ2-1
CASSLASGISKNEQFF
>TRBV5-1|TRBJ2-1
CASRDRRDFQYKSSYNEQFF
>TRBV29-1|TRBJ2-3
CSVESRYTDTQYF
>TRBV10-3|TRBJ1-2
CAISEPREGAHHTF
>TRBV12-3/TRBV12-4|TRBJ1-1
CASSSRTGGRWTEAFF
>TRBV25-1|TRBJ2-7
CASSHDGYEQYF
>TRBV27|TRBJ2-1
CASSLGLAGAVEQFF
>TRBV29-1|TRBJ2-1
CSVEGRASQFNEQFF
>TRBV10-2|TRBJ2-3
CASSESGFERTDTQYF
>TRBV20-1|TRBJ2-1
CSAGLAGLLEQFF
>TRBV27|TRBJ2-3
CASTSPRLEAADTQYF
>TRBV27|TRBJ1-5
CASSVVGRNQPQHF
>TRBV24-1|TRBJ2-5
CATSDLIGTQYF
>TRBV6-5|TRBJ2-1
CARDRDHEQFF
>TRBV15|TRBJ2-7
CATSKPLAGAYEQYF
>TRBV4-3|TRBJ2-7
CASSQEGLAGGEQYF
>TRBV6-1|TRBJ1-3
CASSDRVFGNTIYF
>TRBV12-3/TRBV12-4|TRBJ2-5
CACSFRLAERMETQYF
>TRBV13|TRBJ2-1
CASSLGRLAGGTYNEQFF
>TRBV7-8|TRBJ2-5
CASSLALAGNQYF
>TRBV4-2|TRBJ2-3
CASSQGGIAGLGSDTQYF
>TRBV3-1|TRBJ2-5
CASSQDGVGWETQYF
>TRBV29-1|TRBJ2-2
CSVSNRGRDTGELFF
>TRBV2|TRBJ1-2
CASSEAGLARDGNYGYTF
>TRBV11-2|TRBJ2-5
CASSDGVQETQYF
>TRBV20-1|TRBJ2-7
CSATSAGGVYEQYF
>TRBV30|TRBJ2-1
CAWEAPGLEHEQFF
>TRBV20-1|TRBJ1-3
CSAKDRADGNTIYF
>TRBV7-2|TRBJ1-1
CASTLLPGGDTEAFF
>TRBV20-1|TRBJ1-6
CSARDYRGTLVISPLHF
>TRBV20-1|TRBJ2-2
CSAGDLGGWNTGELFF
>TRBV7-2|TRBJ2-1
CASSLGVVTLSYNEQFF
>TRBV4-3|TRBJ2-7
CASSSGQRLYF
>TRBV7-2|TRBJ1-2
CASSPGRSLYGYTF
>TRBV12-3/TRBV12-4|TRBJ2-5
CASSWTSGRAGKTQYF